This T cell receptor beta chain was documented in a study of blood T cells in healthy people across ages. Only a few counts were recorded for this clonotype. It was with a sample-barcoded 5' primer and a J-beta primer mix that a second PCR of roughly 6 to 11 cycles was run. MiXCR, run by TCRdb on the 5' RACE reads, gives a single entry per CDR3 protein. The table has roughly 1 million distinct CDR3 sequences, under 30% seen once; the top ten hold less than 0.85%. Per the germline V gene, CDR1 is LNHNV and CDR2 is YYDKDF (reference sequence). CDR3 length: 16 residues. J was trimmed by 4 bases and V by 5 bases; bases with no gene match: 13. These same data were also listed under a study on T cells of mothers and their children.

V is TRBV15 and J is TRBJ1-2; 7 bases are shared with TRBD1. Sequences were obtained from blood. This receptor was obtained from a girl aged 2 to 9 in good health. CDR3 in amino acids: CATSHSTGRKSYGYTF. DNA for the CDR3: TGTGCCACCAGCCACTCGACAGGGAGGAAGAGCTATGGCTACACCTTC.